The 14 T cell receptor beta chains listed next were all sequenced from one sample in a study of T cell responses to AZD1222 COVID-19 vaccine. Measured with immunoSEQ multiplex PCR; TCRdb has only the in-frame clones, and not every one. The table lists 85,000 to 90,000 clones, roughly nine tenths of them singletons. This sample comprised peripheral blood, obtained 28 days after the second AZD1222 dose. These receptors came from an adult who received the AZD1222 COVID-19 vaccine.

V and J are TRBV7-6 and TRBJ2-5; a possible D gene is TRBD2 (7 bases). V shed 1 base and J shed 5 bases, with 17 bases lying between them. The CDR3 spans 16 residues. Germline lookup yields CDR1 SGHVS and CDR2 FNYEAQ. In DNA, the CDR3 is TGTGCCAGCAGCTTAGGTTCGAGGGGGGGCGGGGAGACCCAGTACTTC. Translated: CASSLGSRGGGETQYF.

DNA for the CDR3: TGTGCCAGCAGCGTAGACCCTCAAAAAGGCGGGGGCTGGGGCTACACCTTC. It translates to CASSVDPQKGGGWGYTF. V gene TRBV9 combines with J gene TRBJ1-2, with D possibly TRBD1 on 6 matching bases. CDR3 length: 17 residues. Deletions cut 0 bases from V and 8 bases from J, with 23 bases between. CDR1 SGDLS and CDR2 YYNGEE come from the germline V gene.

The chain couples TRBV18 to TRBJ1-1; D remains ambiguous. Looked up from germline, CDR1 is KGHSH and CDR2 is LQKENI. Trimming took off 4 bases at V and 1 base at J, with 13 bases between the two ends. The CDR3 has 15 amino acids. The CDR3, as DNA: TGTGCCAGCTCACGCGGGGAGGGCCGGAACACTGAAGCTTTCTTT. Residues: CASSRGEGRNTEAFF.

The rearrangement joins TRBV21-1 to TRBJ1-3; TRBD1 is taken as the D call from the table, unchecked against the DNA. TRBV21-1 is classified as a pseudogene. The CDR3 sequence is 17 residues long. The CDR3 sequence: CASSKVLVGGEGNTIYF. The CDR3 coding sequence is TGTGCCAGCAGCAAAGTGCTGGTAGGGGGCGAGGGAAACACCATATATTTT.

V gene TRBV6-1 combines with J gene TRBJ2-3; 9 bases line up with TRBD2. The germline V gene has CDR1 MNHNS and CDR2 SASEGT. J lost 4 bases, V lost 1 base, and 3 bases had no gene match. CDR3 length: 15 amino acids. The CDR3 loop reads CASSEVSGGSDTQYF. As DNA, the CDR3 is TGTGCCAGCAGTGAAGTAAGCGGGGGGTCAGATACGCAGTATTTT.

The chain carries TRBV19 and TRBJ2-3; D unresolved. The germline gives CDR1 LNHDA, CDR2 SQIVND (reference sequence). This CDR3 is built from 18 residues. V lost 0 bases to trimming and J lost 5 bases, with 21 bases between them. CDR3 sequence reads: CASSIDPRRHNREDTQYF. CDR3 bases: TGTGCCAGTAGTATAGATCCCCGACGTCATAACAGAGAAGATACGCAGTATTTT.

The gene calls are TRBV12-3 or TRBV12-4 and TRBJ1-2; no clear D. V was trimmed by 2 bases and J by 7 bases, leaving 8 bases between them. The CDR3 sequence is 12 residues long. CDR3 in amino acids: CASSLRQSGYTF. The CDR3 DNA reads TGTGCCAGCAGTTTAAGGCAGTCTGGCTACACCTTC.

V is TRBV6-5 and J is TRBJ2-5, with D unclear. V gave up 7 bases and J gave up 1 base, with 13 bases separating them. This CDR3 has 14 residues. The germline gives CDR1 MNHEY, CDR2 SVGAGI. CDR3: CASIRFRAQETQYF. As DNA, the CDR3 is TGTGCCAGCATCCGCTTTAGGGCCCAAGAGACCCAGTACTTC.

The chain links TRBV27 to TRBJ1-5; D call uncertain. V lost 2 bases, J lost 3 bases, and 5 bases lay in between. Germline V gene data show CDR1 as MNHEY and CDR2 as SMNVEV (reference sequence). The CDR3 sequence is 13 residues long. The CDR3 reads CASSLQANQPQHF. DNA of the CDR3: TGTGCCAGCAGTTTACAAGCCAATCAGCCCCAGCATTTT.

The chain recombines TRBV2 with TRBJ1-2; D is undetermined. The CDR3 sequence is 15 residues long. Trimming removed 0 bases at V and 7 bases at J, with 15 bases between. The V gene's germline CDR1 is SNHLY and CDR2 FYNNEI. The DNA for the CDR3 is TGTGCCAGCAGTGAAGCGCTGGGGAGCTCTGGTGGCTACACCTTC. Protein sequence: CASSEALGSSGGYTF.

The CDR3 spells CASSLAANTEAFF. CDR3 coding DNA: TGTGCCAGCAGCTTGGCCGCGAACACTGAAGCTTTCTTT. The V gene is TRBV5-6, the J gene TRBJ1-1; D uncertain. The CDR3 is 13 residues long. V lost 0 bases to trimming and J lost 1 base, with 4 bases between them. The germline V gene has CDR1 SGHDT and CDR2 YYEEEE.

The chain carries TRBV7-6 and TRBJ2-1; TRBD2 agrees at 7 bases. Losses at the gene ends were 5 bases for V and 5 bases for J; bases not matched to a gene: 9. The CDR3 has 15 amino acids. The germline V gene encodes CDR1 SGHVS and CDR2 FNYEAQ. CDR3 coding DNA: TGTGCCAGCAGCACAAGCGGGGAAGGGGACAATGAGCAGTTCTTC. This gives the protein CASSTSGEGDNEQFF.

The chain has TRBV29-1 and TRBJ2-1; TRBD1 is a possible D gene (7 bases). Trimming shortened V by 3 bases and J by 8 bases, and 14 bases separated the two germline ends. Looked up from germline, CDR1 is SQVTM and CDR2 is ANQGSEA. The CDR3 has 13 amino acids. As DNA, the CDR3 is TGCAGCGTTGATTCTCAGGGGGGCGATGAGCAGTTCTTC. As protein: CSVDSQGGDEQFF.

The CDR3: CASSQGSGDPYGYTF. CDR3 sequence (DNA): TGTGCCAGCAGCCAAGGGTCTGGAGATCCCTATGGCTACACCTTC. The gene calls are TRBV4-2 and TRBJ1-2, with D unclear. This CDR3 contains 15 residues. Between the trimmed V and J ends, which lost 1 base and 4 bases, there was a span of 13 bases. Germline CDR1 reads LGHNA; CDR2 reads YNFKEQ.